This TCR beta chain was obtained from a study of CD8 T cells in Susac syndrome. Background on the study: Intravenous immunoglobulin alone or corticosteroids were being given to patients with Susac syndrome at blood draw, unless they were therapy-naive. Study-level findings and limits: Acknowledgment was made by the study that its TCR sequencing and HLA analysis involved a relatively small number of individuals.

The CDR3 sequence is 13 residues long. The germline gives CDR1 SGHAT, CDR2 FQNNGV. The V segment lost 6 bases and the J segment 3 bases; nucleotides outside the gene matches: 5. Roughly 0.45 to 1 ug RNA was reverse transcribed with random hexamers. One entry per CDR3 protein, called by TCRdb with MiXCR from the immunoSEQ multiplex PCR reads. The sample holds about 100,000 distinct CDR3 sequences; 95% are singletons and the top ten take 0.3%. As to this clonotype: The antigen is unknown.

The clonotype was recovered from a human donor with Susac syndrome. J is TRBJ2-7 and V is TRBV11-2; 7 positions agree with TRBD1. The sequenced material came from CD8+ T cells from PBMCs. CDR3 in DNA: TGTGCCAGCAGAGCCAGGGACAGCTACGAGCAGTACTTC. Protein product: CASRARDSYEQYF.